These 31 T cell receptor beta chains came from one sample sequenced in a study of tumour-infiltrating T cells in Burkitt lymphoma. Libraries were prepared by immunoSEQ multiplex PCR; TCRdb keeps only in-frame clonotypes and omits some of them. The data hold more than 12,000 clones, with roughly 77% observed a single time. Sequenced material: tumor tissue. These receptors originate from a human donor with diffuse large B-cell lymphoma.

V gene TRBV10-1 combines with J gene TRBJ1-1, with D unresolved. Trimming shortened V by 0 bases and J by 8 bases, and 10 bases separated the two germline ends. The CDR3 extends over 13 amino acids. The V gene's germline CDR1 is WNHNN and CDR2 SYGVQD (reference sequence). CDR3 sequence reads: CASSESGRGEAFF. CDR3 coding DNA: TGCGCCAGCAGTGAGTCGGGGAGAGGAGAAGCTTTCTTT.

The rearrangement uses TRBV7-8 and TRBJ2-7; 8 positions match TRBD2. The length of the CDR3 is 14 residues. In germline, CDR1 is SGHVS, CDR2 FQNEAQ. J was trimmed by 2 bases and V by 2 bases; bases with no gene match: 2. The CDR3 spells CASSLREGTYEQYV. DNA of the CDR3: TGTGCCAGCAGCTTACGGGAGGGCACCTACGAGCAGTACGTC.

The chain links TRBV27 to TRBJ1-5; weak D call: TRBD1 (6 bases). CDR1 and CDR2 from the germline V gene are MNHEY and SMNVEV (reference sequence). The length of the CDR3 is 16 residues. Trimming shortened V by 8 bases and J by 2 bases, and 19 bases separated the two germline ends. CDR3 sequence: CASGYPVSGGNQPQHF. CDR3 nucleotide sequence: TGTGCCAGCGGGTACCCGGTGTCAGGGGGCAATCAGCCCCAGCATTTT.

This clone was seen more than once but under ten times. The chain recombines TRBV2 with TRBJ2-5; D is undetermined. CDR1 and CDR2 (germline): SNHLY, FYNNEI. With 7 bases removed from V and 5 bases from J, the gap between germline ends came to 8 bases. The CDR3 loop spans 11 amino acids. CDR3 DNA: TGTGCCAGCACCAGCCGGGAGACCCAGTACTTC. Its protein is CASTSRETQYF.

The gene calls are TRBV29-1 and TRBJ1-1, with TRBD1 matching over 8 bases. The CDR3 length is 16 residues. Germline V gives CDR1 SQVTM, CDR2 ANQGSEA. The V gene end was trimmed by 0 bases and the J gene end by 1 base; junction bases not matched to a gene: 7. The CDR3 reads CSVEDSTGDTNTEAFF. CDR3 bases: TGCAGCGTTGAAGATTCGACAGGGGATACGAACACTGAAGCTTTCTTT. The whole variable domain, remainder taken from reference TRBV29-1 and TRBJ1-1, is SAVISQKPSRDICQRGTSLTIQCQVDSQVTMMFWYRQQPGQSLTLIATANQGSEATYESGFVIDKFPISRPNLTFSTLTVSNMSPEDSSIYLCSVEDSTGDTNTEAFFGQGTRLTVV.

This chain joins TRBV4-2 and TRBJ2-7; 8 positions match TRBD1. The trim removed 1 base at V and 5 bases at J, leaving 4 bases unmatched. The CDR3 consists of 14 residues. Germline values: CDR1 LGHNA, CDR2 YNFKEQ. The CDR3 is CASSQGTGSHEQYV. In nucleotides, the CDR3 is TGTGCCAGCAGCCAAGGGACAGGGTCCCACGAGCAGTACGTC.

This chain links TRBV7-8 with TRBJ2-7; the D gene is possibly TRBD2 (5 bases). Per the germline V gene, CDR1 is SGHVS and CDR2 is FQNEAQ. The CDR3 length is 13 residues. V was clipped by 0 bases and J by 8 bases, with 11 bases between them. For the CDR3, the DNA is TGTGCCAGCAGCTTAGCGAGGGCCGAGAAGCAGTACGTC. Protein: CASSLARAEKQYV.

The chain couples TRBV6-5 to TRBJ1-2, with 7 bases that match TRBD1. Germline V lookup: CDR1 MNHEY, CDR2 SVGAGI. V shed 5 bases and J 7 bases; nucleotides not matched to a gene: 10. The CDR3 consists of 14 residues. CDR3 nucleotide sequence: TGTGCCAGCAGTCCTAAAGGGGGCTGGACTGGCTACACCTTC. Its translation is CASSPKGGWTGYTF.

The gene calls are TRBV9 and TRBJ2-1, with D possibly matching TRBD1 (6 bases). The CDR3 sequence is 16 residues long. Trimming pared 0 bases from V and 2 bases from J, leaving 12 bases between. Germline V gene data show CDR1 as SGDLS and CDR2 as YYNGEE. CDR3 loop: CASSVGGQGPYNEQFF. In DNA form, the CDR3 reads TGTGCCAGCAGCGTAGGAGGGCAGGGGCCCTACAATGAGCAGTTCTTC.

The V and J genes are TRBV6-1 and TRBJ2-2; 7 bases line up with TRBD2. Germline loops: CDR1 MNHNS, CDR2 SASEGT. The CDR3 totals 13 residues. Trimming took 9 bases from V and 7 from J; bases not matched to a gene: 8. DNA for the CDR3: TGTGCCAGTCCCGGACTAGATGGCGGGGAGCTGTTTTTT. Translation gives CASPGLDGGELFF.

This chain links TRBV19 with TRBJ1-3; D call uncertain. V lost 3 bases, J lost 4 bases, and 4 bases lay in between. The germline gives CDR1 LNHDA, CDR2 SQIVND (reference sequence). This CDR3 region has 12 residues. The CDR3: CASSIGGNTIYF. CDR3 coding DNA: TGTGCCAGTAGTATCGGAGGAAACACCATATATTTT.

CDR3 loop: CASSPVGVGNEQFF. The CDR3 nucleotides are TGCGCCAGCAGCCCCGTAGGCGTGGGGAATGAGCAGTTCTTC. The chain employs TRBV5-1 and TRBJ2-1; D uncertain. In germline, CDR1 is SGHRS, CDR2 YFSETQ. This CDR3 is built from 14 residues. V was pared by 4 bases and J by 7 bases, with 15 bases between.

This clone came up once. The V and J genes are TRBV28 and TRBJ1-5; D gene uncertain. The CDR3 extends over 13 amino acids. Trimming pared 2 bases from V and 7 bases from J, leaving 9 bases between. The germline CDR1 and CDR2 sequences are MDHEN and SYDVKM. This CDR3 reads CASSLTMEQPQHF. The CDR3 nucleotides are TGTGCCAGCAGTTTAACGATGGAGCAGCCCCAGCATTTT.

This clone was counted a few times. J is TRBJ2-7 and V is TRBV6-1; D uncertain. There are 14 residues in the CDR3. Trimming cost V 2 bases and J 2 bases, with 10 bases left between them. Germline CDR1 and CDR2: MNHNS and SASEGT. The CDR3 here is CASSEYGTAYEQYV. The CDR3 DNA sequence: TGTGCCAGCAGTGAATATGGTACAGCCTACGAGCAGTACGTC.

V and J are TRBV11-3 and TRBJ2-1, with 8 bases lining up with TRBD1. Germline trimming cut 5 bases from V and 6 bases from J; bases unmatched to any gene: 6. This CDR3 is built from 14 residues. CDR1 SGHNT and CDR2 YENEEA come from the germline V gene. DNA of the CDR3: TGTGCCAGCAGCCCCCCAGGGGGCCTCAATGAGCAGTTCTTC. It is translated as CASSPPGGLNEQFF.

The rearrangement joins TRBV5-4 to TRBJ1-3, with D maybe TRBD1 (5 bases). The germline V gene encodes CDR1 SGHNT and CDR2 YYREEE (reference sequence). CDR3 length: 17 amino acids. The V end was cut by 4 bases, the J end by 1 base, with 18 bases between. CDR3 nucleotides: TGTGCCAGCAGCCATGATCCGGGACGGGGATCTGGAAACACCATATATTTT. It encodes CASSHDPGRGSGNTIYF.

The rearrangement joins TRBV19 to TRBJ2-1; D ambiguous. Germline V gene data show CDR1 as LNHDA and CDR2 as SQIVND (reference sequence). The CDR3 consists of 14 residues. V dropped 7 bases and J dropped 0 bases, with 10 bases sitting between them. Written as DNA, the CDR3 is TGTGCCAGTAAGGACCGCTACTCCTACAATGAGCAGTTCTTC. Amino acids: CASKDRYSYNEQFF.

The V and J genes are TRBV20-1 and TRBJ2-3; perhaps TRBD2 as D (6 bases). V lost 0 bases and J lost 10, with 8 bases in between. Germline CDR1 reads DFQATT; CDR2 reads SNEGSKA (reference sequence). This CDR3 contains 11 residues. CDR3 in DNA: TGCAGTGCTAGAGACGGGAGATCGCAGTATTTT. Amino acids: CSARDGRSQYF.

The chain joins TRBV11-2 to TRBJ1-1; tentatively, D is TRBD1 (5 bases). The V gene lost 5 bases and the J gene lost 2 bases, with 9 bases spanning the gap. CDR3 length: 13 amino acids. Germline CDR1 is SGHAT and CDR2 is FQNNGV. The CDR3 nucleotides are TGTGCCAGCAGCCGGGACCGTAACACTGAAGCTTTCTTT. Residues: CASSRDRNTEAFF.

CDR3 in DNA: TGTGCCAGCAGCTCCGGGACTTACACAGATACGCAGTATTTT. Translated, it gives CASSSGTYTDTQYF. The chain uses TRBV7-9 and TRBJ2-3; D may be TRBD2 (6 bases). The CDR3 is made up of 14 amino acids. Trimming took 4 bases from V and 2 from J, leaving 10 bases between them. Germline-derived CDR1 and CDR2 are SEHNR and FQNEAQ (reference sequence).

This rearrangement joins TRBV19 to TRBJ2-5, with D possibly matching TRBD2 (6 bases). Trimming pared 10 bases from V and 2 bases from J, leaving 17 bases between. The CDR3 spans 14 residues. CDR1 LNHDA and CDR2 SQIVND come from the germline V gene (reference sequence). CDR3 sequence reads: CATSYGGKQETQYF. CDR3 nucleotide sequence: TGTGCCACTTCTTATGGGGGGAAGCAAGAGACCCAGTACTTC.

V gene TRBV5-6 combines with J gene TRBJ2-7; no clear D. Trimming took 4 bases from V and 4 from J, leaving 12 bases between them. Germline V gene sequence: CDR1 SGHDT, CDR2 YYEEEE. CDR3 length: 13 amino acids. The CDR3 sequence is CASSIYRAYEQYV. The CDR3 nucleotides read TGTGCCAGCAGCATCTACAGAGCGTACGAGCAGTACGTC.

This clone is medium-sized. The chain links TRBV7-2 to TRBJ2-1; the D is unclear. The CDR3 has 12 residues. V was clipped by 5 bases and J by 2 bases, with 4 bases between them. CDR1 SGHTA and CDR2 FQGNSA come from the germline V gene. The CDR3, as DNA: TGTGCCAGCAGCGCCCCCTACAATGAGCAGTTCTTC. Amino acid sequence: CASSAPYNEQFF. Using reference TRBV7-2 and TRBJ2-1 for the parts outside the CDR3, the full variable domain is GAGVSQSPSNKVTEKGKDVELRCDPISGHTALYWYRQSLGQGLEFLIYFQGNSAPDKSGLPSDRFSAERTGGSVSTLTIQRTQQEDSAVYLCASSAPYNEQFFGPGTRLTVL.

The chain employs TRBV29-1 and TRBJ2-1, with a possible D match to TRBD1 (6 bases). This CDR3 region has 12 residues. Germline lookup yields CDR1 SQVTM and CDR2 ANQGSEA. V was cut by 7 bases and J by 9 bases, with 16 bases left in between. This CDR3 is CSGDGGKGEQFF. For the CDR3, the DNA is TGCAGCGGGGATGGGGGCAAAGGTGAGCAGTTCTTC.

The chain has TRBV6-5 and TRBJ2-2, with a tentative D call TRBD1 (5 bases). CDR3 length: 13 residues. Trimming took off 8 bases at V and 2 bases at J, with 9 bases between the two ends. Germline loops: CDR1 MNHEY, CDR2 SVGAGI. The CDR3 coding sequence is TGTGCCAGCGCCAGGGCTAACACCGGGGAGCTGTTTTTT. Translation: CASARANTGELFF.

The CDR3 region has the DNA TGTGCCAGCACCCCCCGCGCGGGAGGCTACCAAGAGACCCAGTACTTC. Translating it yields CASTPRAGGYQETQYF. The genes are TRBV27 and TRBJ2-5, with 8 bases that match TRBD2. After removal of 7 bases from V and 0 bases from J, the junction contained 10 bases not matched to a gene. Germline V gene data show CDR1 as MNHEY and CDR2 as SMNVEV (reference sequence). The CDR3 is made up of 16 amino acids.

The genes are TRBV5-1 and TRBJ1-4; D uncertain. CDR1 and CDR2 from the germline V gene are SGHRS and YFSETQ. This CDR3 region has 9 residues. CDR3 loop: CALKEKLFF. In DNA form, the CDR3 reads TGCGCGTTAAAAGAAAAACTGTTTTTT. The complete variable domain, with remaining parts taken from reference TRBV5-1 and TRBJ1-4, reads KAGVTQTPRYLIKTRGQQVTLSCSPISGHRSVSWYQQTPGQGLQFLFEYFSETQRNKGNFPGRFSGRQFSNSRSEMNVSTLELGDSALYLCALKEKLFFGSGTQLSVL.

A note on this clone: One end of the junction is discordant with germline, which a read error may explain. The chain employs TRBV5-1 and TRBJ2-3; no firm D call. The CDR3 has 11 amino acids. CDR1 is SGHRS, CDR2 YFSETQ, per germline. CDR3 sequence reads: CASSLTDTQYF. DNA for the CDR3: TGTGCCAGCAGCCTCACAGATACGCAGTATTTT. Full variable domain (outside the CDR3, taken from reference TRBV5-1 and TRBJ2-3): KAGVTQTPRYLIKTRGQQVTLSCSPISGHRSVSWYQQTPGQGLQFLFEYFSETQRNKGNFPGRFSGRQFSNSRSEMNVSTLELGDSALYLCASSLTDTQYFGPGTRLTVL.

J is TRBJ2-7 and V is TRBV7-2, with 8 bases identical to TRBD2. CDR3 length: 15 amino acids. Germline trimming cut 3 bases from V and 2 bases from J; bases unmatched to any gene: 6. Germline CDR1 reads SGHTA; CDR2 reads FQGNSA. CDR3 nucleotides: TGTGCCAGCAGCTTCCTTAGCGGGGATCCCTACGAGCAGTACTTC. Protein product: CASSFLSGDPYEQYF.

This clone appeared once. This sequence joins TRBV11-3 and TRBJ2-7; 7 bases are a match to TRBD2. CDR1 is SGHNT and CDR2 is YENEEA in the germline V gene. The CDR3 covers 12 residues. CDR3 nucleotides: TGTGCCAGCAGTATCGGGGGGTCCATAGTTACCGTC. This sequence encodes CASSIGGSIVTV.

The chain joins TRBV2 to TRBJ1-1; D uncertain. Trimming removed 1 base at V and 11 bases at J, with 14 bases between. CDR3 length: 13 residues. The V gene's germline CDR1 is SNHLY and CDR2 FYNNEI. Written as DNA, the CDR3 is TGTGCCAGCAGTGAAGGATATGCGGGGTCGGCTTTCTTT. As protein: CASSEGYAGSAFF.